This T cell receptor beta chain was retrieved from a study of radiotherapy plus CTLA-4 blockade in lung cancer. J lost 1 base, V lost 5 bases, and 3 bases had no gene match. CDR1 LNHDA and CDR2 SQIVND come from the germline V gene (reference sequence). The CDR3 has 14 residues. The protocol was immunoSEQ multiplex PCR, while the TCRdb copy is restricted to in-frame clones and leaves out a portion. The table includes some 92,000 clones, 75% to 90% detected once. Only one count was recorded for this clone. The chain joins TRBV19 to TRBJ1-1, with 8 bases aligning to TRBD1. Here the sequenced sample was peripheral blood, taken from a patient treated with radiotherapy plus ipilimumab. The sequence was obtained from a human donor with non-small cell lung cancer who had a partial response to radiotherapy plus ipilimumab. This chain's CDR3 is CASSFGQGNTEAFF. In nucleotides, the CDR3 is TGTGCCAGTAGTTTTGGACAGGGGAACACTGAAGCTTTCTTT.